The T cell receptor (beta chain) described here comes from a study of blood T cell repertoires in COVID-19. Turning to the study itself: The United States, Italy and Spain provided the acute and convalescent COVID-19 samples.

Enrolment of Seattle patients took place during active infection, and they were followed longitudinally. Sequencing was performed with immunoSEQ multiplex PCR; in TCRdb, only in-frame clones are kept and a portion is missing. The sample has a few hundred thousand clones; around 87% are singletons. The CDR3 spans 15 residues. Trimming took 6 bases from V and 6 from J; bases not matched to a gene: 11. The germline V gene encodes CDR1 MNHEY and CDR2 SVGEGT. V and J are TRBV6-2 or TRBV6-3 and TRBJ2-7; the match to TRBD1 covers 10 bases. This TCR derives from a woman in her sixties with COVID-19, enrolled during active disease. The sample comprised peripheral blood. CDR3 region: CASSRGGQGPSEQYF. CDR3 bases: TGTGCCAGCAGCCGCGGGGGACAGGGGCCCTCCGAGCAGTACTTC.